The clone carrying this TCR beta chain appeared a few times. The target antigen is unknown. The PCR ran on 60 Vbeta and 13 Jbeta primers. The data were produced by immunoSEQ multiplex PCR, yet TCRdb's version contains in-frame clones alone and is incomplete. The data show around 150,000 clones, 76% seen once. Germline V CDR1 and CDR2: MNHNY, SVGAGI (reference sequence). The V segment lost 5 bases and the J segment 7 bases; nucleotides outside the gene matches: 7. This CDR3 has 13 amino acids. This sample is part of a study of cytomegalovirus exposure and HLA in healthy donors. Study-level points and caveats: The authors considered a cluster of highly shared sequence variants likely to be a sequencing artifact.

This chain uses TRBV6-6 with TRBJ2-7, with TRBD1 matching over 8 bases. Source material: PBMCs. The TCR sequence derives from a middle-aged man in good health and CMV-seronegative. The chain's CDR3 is CASSIQGAGEQYF. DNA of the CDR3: TGTGCCAGCAGTATCCAGGGGGCGGGGGAGCAGTACTTC.